This T cell receptor (beta chain) was sequenced for a study of blood T cell repertoires in COVID-19. Germline trimming cut 5 bases from V and 1 base from J; bases unmatched to any gene: 7. Germline CDR1 and CDR2: SGHVS and FQNEAQ. The CDR3 runs to 16 residues. Repertoires were generated with immunoSEQ multiplex PCR, while TCRdb's copy carries only in-frame clones and drops some. The repertoire includes about 350,000 clones, about 90% of them detected once, and approximately 1% sits in the top ten. The source material was PBMCs or T cells enriched from blood (not recorded which). The source of this sequence is a woman aged 25-40 years who had recovered from COVID-19. The chain employs TRBV7-8 and TRBJ2-3; 9 positions agree with TRBD1. CDR3 nucleotides: TGTGCCAGCAGCCCCTACAGGGGGCGAGGCACAGATACGCAGTATTTT. Residues: CASSPYRGRGTDTQYF.